The 17 T cell receptor beta chains presented below share a single source sample, sequenced in a study of T cell changes during pregnancy in multiple sclerosis. Some clones are missing from TCRdb's copy, which holds only in-frame ones; the method was immunoSEQ multiplex PCR. The sample shows 41,000 or so clones, around 89% of them seen only once. The sequencing here drew on CD4+ T cells from peripheral blood mononuclear cells, taken in the first trimester of pregnancy. These receptors were collected from a female donor with multiple sclerosis, enrolled in a pregnancy study.

J is TRBJ1-2 and V is TRBV28; D perhaps matches TRBD1 (6 bases). Trimming removed 4 bases from V and 4 bases from J, with 22 bases in between. In germline, CDR1 is MDHEN, CDR2 SYDVKM. This CDR3 is built from 17 residues. Written as DNA, the CDR3 is TGTGCCAGCAGTTCAATTCGACAGGTCTTCCCGGGCTATGGCTACACCTTC. It specifies CASSSIRQVFPGYGYTF.

This clone was counted only a few times. The gene calls are TRBV7-9 and TRBJ1-1; the match to TRBD1 covers 7 bases. V trimming: 0 bases; J trimming: 8 bases; junction bases outside the gene matches: 9. CDR1 and CDR2 (germline): SEHNR, FQNEAQ (reference sequence). The CDR3 is 15 residues long. CDR3 sequence: CASSLALLGGSEAFF. For the CDR3, the DNA is TGTGCCAGCAGCTTAGCCTTATTAGGGGGCTCCGAAGCTTTCTTT.

The chain employs TRBV4-3 and TRBJ2-7; a weak D match, TRBD1 (6 bases). The CDR3 consists of 15 residues. The germline gives CDR1 LGHNA, CDR2 YSLEER. Deletions cut 3 bases from V and 3 bases from J, with 15 bases between. DNA of the CDR3: TGCGCCAGCAGCCAGGACGAAAGACAGGACTACGAGCAGTACTTC. The encoded protein is CASSQDERQDYEQYF.

This rearrangement joins TRBV11-2 to TRBJ2-5; D is unresolved. Germline CDR1 and CDR2: SGHAT and FQNNGV. CDR3 length: 15 amino acids. V lost 5 bases and J lost 3, with 16 bases in between. This CDR3 is CASSVMTVGKETQYF. CDR3 nucleotide sequence: TGTGCCAGCAGCGTTATGACTGTCGGAAAAGAGACCCAGTACTTC. The full variable domain, with the rest looked up from reference TRBV11-2 and TRBJ2-5, is EAGVAQSPRYKIIEKRQSVAFWCNPISGHATLYWYQQILGQGPKLLIQFQNNGVVDDSQLPKDRFSAERLKGVDSTLKIQPAKLEDSAVYLCASSVMTVGKETQYFGPGTRLLVL.

The chain carries TRBV9 and TRBJ2-5; the D is unclear. The CDR3 spans 14 residues. V gave up 4 bases and J gave up 1 base, with 11 bases separating them. The germline V gene has CDR1 SGDLS and CDR2 YYNGEE. In DNA, the CDR3 is TGTGCCAGCAGCCCCCTCGGGTCCCAAGAGACCCAGTACTTC. It codes for CASSPLGSQETQYF.

The gene calls are TRBV7-2 and TRBJ2-7; TRBD1 is a possible D gene (5 bases). With 3 bases removed from V and 4 bases from J, the gap between germline ends came to 7 bases. The CDR3 totals 12 residues. Germline V CDR1 and CDR2: SGHTA, FQGNSA. The CDR3 DNA follows: TGTGCCAGCAGCTTGGGGCGGTACGAGCAGTACTTC. Its translation: CASSLGRYEQYF.

This clone was picked up one time. The chain has TRBV5-6 and TRBJ2-5; maybe TRBD2 (6 bases). The CDR3 extends over 13 amino acids. Trimming removed 3 bases at V and 3 bases at J, with 9 bases between. In germline, CDR1 is SGHDT, CDR2 YYEEEE. Here the CDR3 DNA reads TGTGCCAGCAGCTATCCGGGGGAAGAGACCCAGTACTTC. Encoded protein: CASSYPGEETQYF.

The chain combines TRBV5-4 with TRBJ2-5; tentative D call: TRBD2 (5 bases). Germline V gene data show CDR1 as SGHNT and CDR2 as YYREEE (reference sequence). This CDR3 region has 15 residues. V shed 6 bases and J shed 3 bases, with 18 bases lying between them. The CDR3 loop is CASTVRGFGKETQYF. As DNA, the CDR3 is TGTGCCAGCACTGTCCGGGGATTCGGGAAAGAGACCCAGTACTTC.

The chain carries TRBV29-1 and TRBJ1-2; 8 bases match TRBD1. The CDR3 totals 15 residues. Per the germline V gene, CDR1 is SQVTM and CDR2 is ANQGSEA. V shed 7 bases and J 0 bases; nucleotides not matched to a gene: 10. The CDR3 loop is CSAWTGPTSNYGYTF. The CDR3 DNA reads TGCAGCGCGTGGACAGGGCCAACGTCTAACTATGGCTACACCTTC.

The chain links TRBV5-8 to TRBJ1-2; D unresolved. V lost 0 bases and J 2 bases, leaving 11 bases between the germline ends. The CDR3 spans 15 residues. The germline CDR1 and CDR2 sequences are SGHTS and YDEGEE. CDR3 in DNA: TGTGCCAGCAGCTTGGGGCAGCGATTGAACTATGGCTACACCTTC. Its translation: CASSLGQRLNYGYTF.

This clone was picked up a small number of times. The chain couples TRBV5-1 to TRBJ2-1, with TRBD2 identical over 11 bases. This CDR3 is 15 amino acids long. The V gene end was trimmed by 3 bases and the J gene end by 8 bases; junction bases not matched to a gene: 7. Germline lookup yields CDR1 SGHRS and CDR2 YFSETQ. Here the CDR3 reads CASSYSGRAFDEQFF. CDR3 DNA: TGCGCCAGCAGCTATAGCGGGAGGGCCTTCGATGAGCAGTTCTTC.

The rearrangement uses TRBV11-3 and TRBJ2-1; D is possibly TRBD1 (5 bases). The germline V and J ends were trimmed by 1 base and 4 bases, with 14 bases remaining between them. Per the germline V gene, CDR1 is SGHNT and CDR2 is YENEEA. The CDR3 consists of 16 residues. CDR3 residues: CASSLALGQIYNEQFF. CDR3 nucleotide sequence: TGTGCCAGCAGCTTAGCCCTGGGGCAGATTTACAATGAGCAGTTCTTC.

CDR3 amino acids: CASSLAGTGAYEQYF. CDR3 in DNA: TGTGCCAGCAGCTTAGCCGGGACAGGGGCCTACGAGCAGTACTTC. The chain combines TRBV5-4 with TRBJ2-7; 10 bases are a match to TRBD1. CDR3 length equals 15 residues. With V trimmed by 2 bases and J by 2 bases, 4 bases remained unmatched. CDR1 is SGHNT, CDR2 YYREEE, per germline (reference sequence).

The J gene is TRBJ2-6, the V gene TRBV29-1; 8 nucleotides agree with TRBD1. This CDR3 spans 16 amino acids. The germline V gene has CDR1 SQVTM and CDR2 ANQGSEA. Trimming took 5 bases from V and 4 from J; bases not matched to a gene: 10. DNA of the CDR3: TGCAGCGTTTCGGACAGGGTTGAAGAAGGGGCCAACGTCCTGACTTTC. Translating gives CSVSDRVEEGANVLTF.

The V and J genes are TRBV19 and TRBJ1-2; D is uncertain. Between the trimmed V and J ends, which lost 7 bases and 0 bases, there was a span of 12 bases. Germline CDR1 is LNHDA and CDR2 is SQIVND (reference sequence). The length of the CDR3 is 14 residues. CDR3 sequence: CASTPTFSNYGYTF. The CDR3 coding sequence is TGTGCCAGTACCCCGACATTCTCTAACTATGGCTACACCTTC.

This clone was found once. For the CDR3, the DNA is TGTGCCAGCAGTTCCTACAGGGGGCCGAACACTGAAGCTTTCTTT. Translation gives CASSSYRGPNTEAFF. The chain carries TRBV28 and TRBJ1-1; the match to TRBD1 covers 9 bases. With 4 bases clipped from V and 1 base from J, the junction kept 4 bases outside the gene matches. The CDR3 runs 15 residues. In germline, CDR1 is MDHEN, CDR2 SYDVKM.

This rearrangement joins TRBV5-5 to TRBJ1-2, with 9 bases that match TRBD1. Trimming removed 2 bases from V and 3 bases from J; junction bases left unmatched: 5. The CDR3 runs 15 residues. Germline V gene sequence: CDR1 SGHKS, CDR2 YYEKEE (reference sequence). The CDR3 nucleotides are TGTGCCAGCAGCTTCGGGACAGGGTATGACTATGGCTACACCTTC. The encoded protein is CASSFGTGYDYGYTF.